The 16 T cell receptor beta chains in this list originate from one sample, sequenced in a study of tumor T cells in aggressive B-cell lymphoma. Sequencing was performed with immunoSEQ multiplex PCR; in TCRdb, only in-frame clones are kept and a portion is missing. The sample contains 1,000 or so clones, roughly 97% of which appear only once. Material: tumor tissue. The receptor set was obtained from an adult with diffuse large B cell lymphoma.

The chain combines TRBV7-8 with TRBJ2-5; 14 positions agree with TRBD2. The CDR3 is 17 amino acids. V lost 4 bases to trimming and J lost 1 base; unmatched junction nucleotides: 5. Germline V gene sequence: CDR1 SGHVS, CDR2 FQNEAQ. As DNA, the CDR3 is TGTGCCAGCAGCTGGCAGGGACTAGCGGGAGTCCAAGAGACCCAGTACTTC. Translated, it gives CASSWQGLAGVQETQYF. The variable domain in full, completed from reference TRBV7-8 and TRBJ2-5, reads GAGVSQSPRYKVAKRGQDVALRCDPISGHVSLFWYQQALGQGPEFLTYFQNEAQLDKSGLPSDRFFAERPEGSVSTLKIQRTQQEDSAVYLCASSWQGLAGVQETQYFGPGTRLLVL.

The genes are TRBV5-5 and TRBJ2-3, with TRBD1 as a possible D gene (6 bases). Deletions cut 3 bases from V and 1 base from J, with 15 bases between. Per the germline V gene, CDR1 is SGHKS and CDR2 is YYEKEE (reference sequence). This CDR3 has 16 residues. CDR3 nucleotide sequence: TGTGCCAGCAGCTCTTACAGGGATACGGGCACAGATACGCAGTATTTT. It specifies CASSSYRDTGTDTQYF.

The chain recombines TRBV5-5 with TRBJ2-7, with D perhaps TRBD1 (6 bases). Germline values: CDR1 SGHKS, CDR2 YYEKEE (reference sequence). CDR3 size: 17 residues. Trimming shortened V by 2 bases and J by 4 bases, and 22 bases separated the two germline ends. CDR3: CASSLSQGMVMKYEQYF. The CDR3 region has the DNA TGTGCCAGCAGCTTATCCCAGGGGATGGTAATGAAGTACGAGCAGTACTTC.

A remark on this clone: At one end, the junction sequence differs from germline, possibly due to a read error. J is TRBJ2-2 and V is TRBV7-9; possibly TRBD2 for D (5 bases). Germline V gene data show CDR1 as SEHNR and CDR2 as FQNEAQ (reference sequence). The CDR3 has 16 amino acids. This CDR3 is CASSLRGQANTGELFF. CDR3 sequence (DNA): TGTGCCAGCAGCTTACGAGGTCAAGCGAACACCGGGGAGTTGTTTTTT.

The chain has TRBV30 and TRBJ1-4, with TRBD1 identical over 8 bases. The CDR3 has 15 amino acids. V shed 3 bases, J shed 2 bases, and the junction held 5 bases outside the gene matches. CDR1 GTSNPN and CDR2 SVGIG come from the germline V gene (reference sequence). This CDR3 reads CAWRGQGATNEKLFF. CDR3 coding DNA: TGTGCCTGGAGAGGGCAGGGGGCCACTAATGAAAAACTGTTTTTT.

Worth noting for this clone: Germline and junction disagree at one end, which may indicate a read error. The chain links TRBV18 to TRBJ1-5, with TRBD1 identical over 9 bases. The CDR3 consists of 13 residues. Germline assignment: CDR1 KGHSH and CDR2 LQKENI. The CDR3 spells CASSGDRDQPQHF. In DNA form, the CDR3 reads TGTGCCAGCTCAGGGGACAGGGATCAGCCTCAGCATTTT.

CDR3 sequence reads: CASSLGGPSDAFF. The CDR3 DNA reads TGCGCCAGCAGCTTAGGGGGCCCGAGCGACGCTTTCTTT. The chain carries TRBV5-1 and TRBJ1-1; 7 nucleotides align to TRBD1. The CDR3 spans 13 residues. Trimming took 2 bases from V and 11 from J; bases not matched to a gene: 9. Germline CDR1 is SGHRS and CDR2 is YFSETQ.

This chain connects TRBV18 to TRBJ2-1, with D possibly matching TRBD2 (6 bases). The CDR3 consists of 15 residues. Trimming pared 2 bases from V and 7 bases from J, leaving 15 bases between. Germline V gene sequence: CDR1 KGHSH, CDR2 LQKENI. The CDR3 spells CASSPTGVGGNEQFF. The DNA for the CDR3 is TGTGCCAGCTCACCAACGGGGGTCGGAGGGAATGAGCAGTTCTTC.

The chain is built from TRBV12-5 and TRBJ1-2; D uncertain. V lost 7 bases to trimming and J lost 7 bases, with 16 bases between them. The V gene's germline CDR1 is LGHNT and CDR2 FRNRAP. The CDR3 length is 13 residues. CDR3 protein: CASAPTGHGGYTF. The CDR3 nucleotides read TGTGCTAGTGCTCCAACTGGTCATGGTGGCTACACCTTC.

This chain connects TRBV10-3 to TRBJ2-1, with 10 bases that match TRBD1. The germline V gene encodes CDR1 ENHRY and CDR2 SYGVKD. Germline trimming cut 10 bases from V and 8 bases from J; bases unmatched to any gene: 8. The CDR3 has 13 amino acids. The CDR3 reads CATNAGTGDEQFF. Here the CDR3 DNA reads TGTGCCACCAATGCAGGGACAGGGGATGAGCAGTTCTTC.

This clone came up a few times. The chain joins TRBV6-5 to TRBJ2-7, with 12 positions matching TRBD2. Trimming cost V 4 bases and J 3 bases; bases outside gene matches: 1. The germline V gene encodes CDR1 MNHEY and CDR2 SVGAGI. The CDR3 sequence is 14 residues long. The CDR3 region is CASSWTSGDYEQYF. In nucleotides, the CDR3 is TGTGCCAGCAGTTGGACTAGCGGGGACTACGAGCAGTACTTC.

The chain carries TRBV7-6 and TRBJ2-1; 13 nucleotides align to TRBD2. The length of the CDR3 is 13 residues. V shed 5 bases and J 9 bases; nucleotides not matched to a gene: 1. Germline assignment: CDR1 SGHVS and CDR2 FNYEAQ. CDR3 amino acids: CASSRLAGGEQFF. The CDR3 DNA reads as TGTGCCAGCAGCAGACTAGCGGGGGGTGAGCAGTTCTTC.

The gene calls are TRBV9 and TRBJ2-5; 14 nucleotides agree with TRBD2. The CDR3 totals 18 residues. Germline V lookup: CDR1 SGDLS, CDR2 YYNGEE. Trimming cost V 0 bases and J 2 bases; bases outside gene matches: 6. This CDR3 is CASSVGWTSGGRQETQYF. The CDR3 DNA sequence: TGTGCCAGCAGCGTAGGGTGGACTAGCGGGGGGCGGCAAGAGACCCAGTACTTC.

CDR3 in amino acids: CASLTGIATSGGVIYNEQFF. Written as DNA, the CDR3 is TGTGCCAGCTTGACAGGGATCGCGACTAGCGGGGGGGTTATCTACAATGAGCAGTTCTTC. This chain joins TRBV9 and TRBJ2-1, with 14 bases fitting TRBD2. CDR1 is SGDLS, CDR2 YYNGEE, per germline. J gave up 3 bases and V 7 bases, and 18 bases lay outside the gene matches. CDR3 size: 20 residues.

This chain uses TRBV6-1 with TRBJ2-7; 12 nucleotides match TRBD2. Germline CDR1 reads MNHNS; CDR2 reads SASEGT. V shed 3 bases, J shed 6 bases, and the junction held 15 bases outside the gene matches. This CDR3 contains 18 residues. The CDR3 nucleotides read TGTGCCAGCAGTGAGGCGGCTTGGGCTAGCGGGGGGGCTGCCGAGCAGTACTTC. Translating it yields CASSEAAWASGGAAEQYF.

J is TRBJ1-2 and V is TRBV7-9; the match to TRBD1 covers 9 bases. V lost 5 bases to trimming and J lost 5 bases; unmatched junction nucleotides: 6. Germline lookup yields CDR1 SEHNR and CDR2 FQNEAQ (reference sequence). There are 14 residues in the CDR3. CDR3 sequence (DNA): TGTGCCAGCAGCGTCGGGACAGGGTTATATGGCTACACCTTC. Its protein product is CASSVGTGLYGYTF. The full variable domain, rest sourced from reference TRBV7-9 and TRBJ1-2, is DTGVSQNPRHKITKRGQNVTFRCDPISEHNRLYWYRQTLGQGPEFLTYFQNEAQLEKSRLLSDRFSAERPKGSFSTLEIQRTEQGDSAMYLCASSVGTGLYGYTFGSGTRLTVV.